The next 13 T cell receptor beta chains were all read from a single sample in a study of CD8 T cells in Susac syndrome. An amount of RNA that ranged from roughly 0.45 to 1 ug was reverse transcribed with random hexamers. TCRdb reprocessed the immunoSEQ multiplex PCR reads with MiXCR, giving one entry per CDR3 protein. Seen here are about 280,000 distinct CDR3 sequences, about 88% observed once, and the top ten hold over 0.1%. The sample consisted of CD8+ T cells from PBMCs. These receptors all stem from a human donor with multiple sclerosis.

The CDR3 region is CASSYSTSVNSPLHF. The CDR3 DNA is TGTGCCAGCAGTTACTCGACTTCGGTTAATTCACCCCTCCACTTT. The V call is TRBV6-2 or TRBV6-3, the J call TRBJ1-6; D is undetermined. The germline CDR1 and CDR2 sequences are MNHEY and SVGEGT. The CDR3 extends over 15 amino acids. V lost 0 bases and J lost 6, with 9 bases in between.

The rearrangement joins TRBV11-2 to TRBJ2-7, with D perhaps TRBD2 (6 bases). V was clipped by 1 base and J by 0 bases, with 16 bases between them. The germline V gene encodes CDR1 SGHAT and CDR2 FQNNGV. The CDR3 is made up of 17 amino acids. CDR3 sequence (DNA): TGTGCCAGCAGCTTAGGGCCTTCAGCGGGCCCCTCCTACGAGCAGTACTTC. Translation: CASSLGPSAGPSYEQYF.

The rearrangement links TRBV5-1 to TRBJ2-2; the D gene is possibly TRBD2 (6 bases). The CDR3 length is 15 residues. CDR1 and CDR2 from the germline V gene are SGHRS and YFSETQ. V was clipped by 2 bases and J by 0 bases, with 8 bases between them. CDR3 residues: CASSFGTSNTGELFF. The CDR3 DNA reads TGCGCCAGCAGCTTCGGGACTTCGAACACCGGGGAGCTGTTTTTT. The variable domain in full, completed from reference TRBV5-1 and TRBJ2-2, reads KAGVTQTPRYLIKTRGQQVTLSCSPISGHRSVSWYQQTPGQGLQFLFEYFSETQRNKGNFPGRFSGRQFSNSRSEMNVSTLELGDSALYLCASSFGTSNTGELFFGEGSRLTVL.

The chain recombines TRBV4-1 with TRBJ2-4; D is possibly TRBD2 (6 bases). V lost 2 bases and J lost 6, with 14 bases in between. Looked up from germline, CDR1 is MGHRA and CDR2 is YSYEKL. The CDR3 runs to 15 residues. The CDR3 sequence: CASSQRSGEVNIQYF. The DNA for the CDR3 is TGCGCCAGCAGCCAACGTTCGGGAGAGGTAAACATTCAGTACTTC.

The chain has TRBV28 and TRBJ1-5; D might be TRBD1 (6 bases). V shed 2 bases and J shed 5 bases, with 10 bases lying between them. Germline-derived CDR1 and CDR2 are MDHEN and SYDVKM. The CDR3 contains 14 residues. Here the CDR3 DNA reads TGTGCCAGCAGTTTAGGCCAGGGGCATCAGCCCCAGCATTTT. Translation: CASSLGQGHQPQHF.

The chain employs TRBV5-4 and TRBJ1-2; 10 bases agree with TRBD1. The CDR3 has 14 amino acids. J lost 5 bases, V lost 4 bases, and 5 bases had no gene match. Germline values: CDR1 SGHNT, CDR2 YYREEE (reference sequence). The CDR3 DNA reads as TGTGCCAGCAGCGGGGACAGGGGATCGTATGGCTACACCTTC. This translates into CASSGDRGSYGYTF.

The chain uses TRBV6-1 and TRBJ2-3; 10 bases match TRBD2. Per the germline V gene, CDR1 is MNHNS and CDR2 is SASEGT. This CDR3 spans 18 amino acids. V was clipped by 5 bases and J by 6 bases; unmatched bases: 17. CDR3 amino acids: CASSPLLPGTSAADTQYF. CDR3 sequence (DNA): TGTGCCAGCAGTCCACTTCTACCAGGGACTAGCGCGGCGGATACGCAGTATTTT.

The chain uses TRBV2 and TRBJ2-6; D not certain. V was shortened by 8 bases and J by 0 bases, with 11 bases between the two germline ends. Germline CDR1 SNHLY, CDR2 FYNNEI. CDR3 length: 15 amino acids. The CDR3 DNA reads as TGTGCCAGCCTCACCCGCGCCTCTGGGGCCAACGTCCTGACTTTC. It encodes CASLTRASGANVLTF.

V is TRBV6-5 and J is TRBJ2-1, with D perhaps matching TRBD2 (5 bases). The CDR3 has 13 residues. Between the trimmed V and J ends, which lost 1 base and 11 bases, there was a span of 12 bases. CDR1 is MNHEY and CDR2 is SVGAGI in the germline V gene. This chain's CDR3 is CASSYFVSDQQFF. CDR3 nucleotide sequence: TGTGCCAGCAGTTACTTTGTTAGCGACCAGCAGTTCTTC.

V is TRBV11-1 and J is TRBJ2-1; the match to TRBD1 covers 7 bases. The germline gives CDR1 SGHAT, CDR2 FQDESV (reference sequence). The CDR3 has 12 residues. V lost 6 bases, J lost 4 bases, and 0 bases stayed unmatched. As DNA, the CDR3 is TGTGCCAGCAGGGACAGGTACAATGAGCAGTTCTTC. It is translated as CASRDRYNEQFF.

The V call is TRBV19, the J call TRBJ1-1; D not certain. V was clipped by 6 bases and J by 3 bases, with 8 bases between them. Germline lookup yields CDR1 LNHDA and CDR2 SQIVND (reference sequence). The CDR3 covers 12 residues. Written as DNA, the CDR3 is TGTGCCAGTAGCCGCGGTTACACTGAAGCTTTCTTT. Encoded protein: CASSRGYTEAFF.

This clonotype was observed once. This chain links TRBV6-5 with TRBJ1-1; D is perhaps TRBD1 (6 bases). Deletions cut 8 bases from V and 0 bases from J, with 16 bases between. Germline CDR1 MNHEY, CDR2 SVGAGI. This CDR3 is 15 amino acids long. CDR3 nucleotides: TGTGCCAGCGGCGTGGGGGCAGCTATGAACACTGAAGCTTTCTTT. It is translated as CASGVGAAMNTEAFF.

This clonotype was counted a few times. The genes are TRBV29-1 and TRBJ2-7, with 8 bases aligning to TRBD2. The V gene end was trimmed by 7 bases and the J gene end by 5 bases; junction bases not matched to a gene: 7. This CDR3 is 12 amino acids long. The germline V gene encodes CDR1 SQVTM and CDR2 ANQGSEA. The CDR3 is CSAGLVDHEQYF. For the CDR3, the DNA is TGCAGCGCGGGACTAGTAGATCACGAGCAGTACTTC.